Below, 11 T cell receptor beta chains from the same sample are listed, as sequenced in a study of blood T cell repertoires in COVID-19 (dated by TCRdb to about 2020). The library was made by the immunoSEQ multiplex PCR assay. In its TCRdb copy, this immuneACCESS table keeps in-frame sequences only and misses some clones. Where compared with another copy, unresolved V genes explain less than half of these, and the others have no known cause. The sample yields about 240,000 clones; about 87% were counted once. The ten biggest clones cover approximately 6.8% of the sample. The sequenced sample was peripheral blood. These receptors were obtained from a woman in her 70s with active or convalescent COVID-19.

The chain is built from TRBV14 and TRBJ2-4; weak D call: TRBD1 (5 bases). The CDR3 has 13 residues. The V end lost 5 bases, the J end lost 9 bases, and 14 bases lay between the germline ends. Germline assignment: CDR1 SGHDN and CDR2 FVKESK. The CDR3 sequence: CASSARAGGIQYF. The CDR3 bases are TGTGCCAGCAGCGCCAGGGCTGGCGGCATTCAGTACTTC.

V usage is TRBV5-5 and J usage is TRBJ1-4, with unresolved D. The CDR3 spans 14 residues. The germline V and J ends were trimmed by 2 bases and 3 bases, with 8 bases remaining between them. The germline gives CDR1 SGHKS, CDR2 YYEKEE (reference sequence). Here the CDR3 reads CASSLRGSNEKLFF. As DNA, the CDR3 is TGTGCCAGCAGCTTACGGGGATCTAATGAAAAACTGTTTTTT.

The rearrangement uses TRBV6-5 and TRBJ1-4; weak D call: TRBD1 (5 bases). Germline assignment: CDR1 MNHEY and CDR2 SVGAGI. Trimming took 10 bases from V and 7 from J, leaving 19 bases between them. The CDR3 covers 14 residues. CDR3 sequence: CAIPQGIGLEKLFF. CDR3 nucleotides: TGTGCCATTCCGCAGGGTATAGGGCTTGAAAAACTGTTTTTT.

The V call is TRBV10-3, the J call TRBJ2-3; 10 bases fit TRBD2. Trimming removed 4 bases from V and 4 bases from J; junction bases left unmatched: 5. CDR1 and CDR2 from the germline V gene are ENHRY and SYGVKD. The CDR3 contains 15 residues. CDR3 amino acids: CAISVKAGGSDTQYF. As DNA, the CDR3 is TGTGCCATCAGTGTGAAAGCGGGGGGGTCAGATACGCAGTATTTT.

The J gene is TRBJ1-1, the V gene TRBV19, with 9 bases lining up with TRBD1. The CDR3 extends over 13 amino acids. The germline V gene has CDR1 LNHDA and CDR2 SQIVND (reference sequence). J was trimmed by 7 bases and V by 6 bases; bases with no gene match: 6. The CDR3 is CASRRGQGFEAFF. CDR3 DNA sequence: TGTGCCAGTAGAAGAGGACAGGGGTTTGAAGCTTTCTTT.

This clone was seen a few times. This chain links TRBV7-8 with TRBJ1-2; TRBD1 aligns across 9 bases. CDR3 size: 16 residues. V trimming: 5 bases; J trimming: 4 bases; junction bases outside the gene matches: 11. CDR1 SGHVS and CDR2 FQNEAQ come from the germline V gene. The CDR3 DNA sequence: TGTGCCAGCAGCGTCTTACAGGGGGCGCCGTCCTATGGCTACACCTTC. This sequence encodes CASSVLQGAPSYGYTF.

This clone appeared a few times. The rearrangement joins TRBV12-5 to TRBJ1-3; 12 bases agree with TRBD1. Trimming took 2 bases from V and 5 from J; bases not matched to a gene: 7. CDR1 and CDR2 from the germline V gene are LGHNT and FRNRAP. The CDR3 spans 17 residues. The CDR3 coding sequence is TGTGCTAGTGGTTTGTGGACCGGGACAGGGGGCAGAAACACCATATATTTT. It encodes CASGLWTGTGGRNTIYF. Complete variable domain (other parts from reference TRBV12-5 and TRBJ1-3): DARVTQTPRHKVTEMGQEVTMRCQPILGHNTVFWYRQTMMQGLELLAYFRNRAPLDDSGMPKDRFSAEMPDATLATLKIQPSEPRDSAVYFCASGLWTGTGGRNTIYFGEGSWLTVV.

The rearrangement joins TRBV12-3 or TRBV12-4 to TRBJ2-7; weak D call: TRBD1 (6 bases). The CDR3 is 13 amino acids. V lost 10 bases and J 2 bases, leaving 15 bases between the germline ends. CDR3 loop: CATARQGTYEQYF. In nucleotides, the CDR3 is TGTGCCACCGCCCGTCAGGGGACCTACGAGCAGTACTTC.

The V gene is TRBV7-3, the J gene TRBJ1-2; D not resolved. Trimming stripped 5 bases from V and 2 bases from J, with 12 bases between. The CDR3 is made up of 14 amino acids. Germline V gene lookup returns CDR1 SGHTA and CDR2 FQGTGA. CDR3 nucleotide sequence: TGTGCCAGCAGCCCCACGGCGGGGAACTATGGCTACACCTTC. Translation: CASSPTAGNYGYTF.

The J gene is TRBJ1-1, the V gene TRBV4-3; D call uncertain. V was cut by 0 bases and J by 4 bases, with 12 bases left in between. The CDR3 spans 15 residues. Germline-derived CDR1 and CDR2 are LGHNA and YSLEER. The CDR3: CASSQDSVGSTEAFF. The CDR3 coding sequence is TGCGCCAGCAGCCAAGATAGTGTCGGGTCCACTGAAGCTTTCTTT.

The chain joins TRBV12-5 to TRBJ1-1; possibly TRBD1 for D (5 bases). V was cut by 6 bases and J by 4 bases, with 15 bases left in between. Germline-derived CDR1 and CDR2 are LGHNT and FRNRAP. This CDR3 region has 14 residues. CDR3 amino acids: CASGGAPGGTEAFF. The CDR3 DNA follows: TGTGCTAGTGGCGGGGCTCCCGGGGGCACTGAAGCTTTCTTT.